This T cell receptor beta chain came from a study of beta chain features in type 1 diabetes. The wider study: Across every sample, about 100 million sorted cells were examined in total. General study results and limits: More deletions and fewer insertions at VDJ junctions were found in patients with type 1 diabetes. These data did not resolve whether HLA type affects TCRB rearrangement.

To note about this clone: As yet, its antigen is unknown.

Every bit of the isolated RNA underwent reverse transcription, so sequencing read expressed TCRB transcripts. The data were produced by immunoSEQ multiplex PCR, yet TCRdb's version contains in-frame clones alone and is incomplete. Here the sample spans around 500,000 clones, roughly 11% being singletons. CDR3 length: 15 amino acids. The V and J ends lost 6 bases and 0 bases, in that order; junction bases with no gene match: 5. Germline V gene sequence: CDR1 MDHEN, CDR2 SYDVKM. The sequenced material came from naive CD4+ T cells from blood. The J gene is TRBJ2-7, the V gene TRBV28, with 10 positions matching TRBD2. The TCR originated in a young woman in good health. The chain's CDR3 is CASSPWTSGSYEQYF. The CDR3 DNA sequence: TGTGCCAGCAGCCCCTGGACTAGCGGCTCCTACGAGCAGTACTTC. The full variable domain, rest sourced from reference TRBV28 and TRBJ2-7, is DVKVTQSSRYLVKRTGEKVFLECVQDMDHENMFWYRQDPGLGLRLIYFSYDVKMKEKGDIPEGYSVSREKKERFSLILESASTNQTSMYLCASSPWTSGSYEQYFGPGTRLTVT.